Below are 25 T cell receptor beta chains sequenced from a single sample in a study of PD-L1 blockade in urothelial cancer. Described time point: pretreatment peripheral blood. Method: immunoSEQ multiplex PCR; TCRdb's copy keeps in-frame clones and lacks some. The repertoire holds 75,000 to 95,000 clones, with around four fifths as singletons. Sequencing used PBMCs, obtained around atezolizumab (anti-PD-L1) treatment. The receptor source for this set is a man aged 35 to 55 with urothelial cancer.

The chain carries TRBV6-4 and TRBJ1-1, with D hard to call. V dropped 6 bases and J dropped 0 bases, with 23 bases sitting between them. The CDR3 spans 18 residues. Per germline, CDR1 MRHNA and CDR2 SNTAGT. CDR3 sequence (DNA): TGTGCCAGCAGCGCCTCGTACAGTGTCGGAATGATGAACACTGAAGCTTTCTTT. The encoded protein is CASSASYSVGMMNTEAFF.

CDR3: CASSLGSSGRAVQETQYF. CDR3 DNA: TGTGCCAGCAGCTTGGGGTCTAGCGGGAGGGCCGTCCAAGAGACCCAGTACTTC. The chain joins TRBV5-8 to TRBJ2-5; 12 bases match TRBD2. The CDR3 sequence is 18 residues long. CDR1 is SGHTS and CDR2 is YDEGEE in the germline V gene. The V gene end was trimmed by 0 bases and the J gene end by 1 base; junction bases not matched to a gene: 7.

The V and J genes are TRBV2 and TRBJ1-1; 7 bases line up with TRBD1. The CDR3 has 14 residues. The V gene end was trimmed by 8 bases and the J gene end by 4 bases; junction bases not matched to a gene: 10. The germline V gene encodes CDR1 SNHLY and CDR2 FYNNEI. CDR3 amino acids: CASLLTGATTEAFF. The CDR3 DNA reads TGTGCCAGCCTACTTACAGGGGCCACCACTGAAGCTTTCTTT.

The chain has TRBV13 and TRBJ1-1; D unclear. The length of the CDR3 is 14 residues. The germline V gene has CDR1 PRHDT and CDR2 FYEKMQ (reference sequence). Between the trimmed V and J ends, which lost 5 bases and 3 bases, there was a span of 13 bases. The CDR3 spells CASSRPGRDTEAFF. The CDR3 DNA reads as TGTGCCAGCAGCAGGCCCGGGAGGGACACTGAAGCTTTCTTT.

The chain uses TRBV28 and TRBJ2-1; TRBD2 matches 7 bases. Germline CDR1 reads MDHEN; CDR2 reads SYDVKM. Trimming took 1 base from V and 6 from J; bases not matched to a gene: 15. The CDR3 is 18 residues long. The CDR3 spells CASSLLVARREPGNEQFF. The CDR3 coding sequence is TGTGCCAGCAGTTTATTAGTGGCTCGGCGGGAGCCAGGCAATGAGCAGTTCTTC.

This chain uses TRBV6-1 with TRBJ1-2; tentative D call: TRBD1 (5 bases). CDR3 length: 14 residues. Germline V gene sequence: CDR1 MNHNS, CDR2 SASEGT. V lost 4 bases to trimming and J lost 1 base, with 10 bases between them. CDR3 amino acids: CASSGLQVNYGYTF. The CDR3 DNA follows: TGTGCCAGCAGTGGATTACAGGTTAACTATGGCTACACCTTC.

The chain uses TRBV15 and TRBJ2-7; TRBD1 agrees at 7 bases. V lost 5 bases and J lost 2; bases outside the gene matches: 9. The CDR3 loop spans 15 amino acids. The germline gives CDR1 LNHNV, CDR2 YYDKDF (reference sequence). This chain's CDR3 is CATSRIDRAPYEQYF. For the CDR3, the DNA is TGTGCCACCAGCCGAATTGACAGGGCCCCCTACGAGCAGTACTTC.

The CDR3 DNA reads TGTGCCAGCACCCAGATGGGGACAGACACAGATACGCAGTATTTT. This gives the protein CASTQMGTDTDTQYF. The chain recombines TRBV9 with TRBJ2-3; 7 bases align to TRBD1. The CDR3 is 15 amino acids. Germline CDR1 reads SGDLS; CDR2 reads YYNGEE. Germline trimming cut 6 bases from V and 2 bases from J; bases unmatched to any gene: 9.

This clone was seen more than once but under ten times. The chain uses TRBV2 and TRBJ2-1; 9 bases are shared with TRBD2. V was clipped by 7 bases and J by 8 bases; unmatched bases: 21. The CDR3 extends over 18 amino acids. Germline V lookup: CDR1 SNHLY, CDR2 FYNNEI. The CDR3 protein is CASIVVAGVKIRTDEQFF. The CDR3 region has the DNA TGTGCCAGCATCGTGGTAGCGGGAGTAAAAATCCGGACAGATGAGCAGTTCTTC.

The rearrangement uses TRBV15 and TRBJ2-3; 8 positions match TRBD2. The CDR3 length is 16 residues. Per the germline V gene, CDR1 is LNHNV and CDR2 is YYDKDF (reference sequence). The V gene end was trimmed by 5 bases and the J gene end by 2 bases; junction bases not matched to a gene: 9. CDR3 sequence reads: CATSPSPAGDTDTQYF. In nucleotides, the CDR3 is TGTGCCACCAGCCCTTCCCCAGCGGGGGACACAGATACGCAGTATTTT.

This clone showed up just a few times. CDR3 loop: CASMSGLYQPQHF. CDR3 in DNA: TGTGCCAGCATGTCAGGGTTGTATCAGCCCCAGCATTTT. V usage is TRBV28 and J usage is TRBJ1-5, with D perhaps matching TRBD1 (5 bases). CDR3 length: 13 amino acids. Deletions cut 7 bases from V and 5 bases from J, with 12 bases between. Germline V CDR1 and CDR2: MDHEN, SYDVKM.

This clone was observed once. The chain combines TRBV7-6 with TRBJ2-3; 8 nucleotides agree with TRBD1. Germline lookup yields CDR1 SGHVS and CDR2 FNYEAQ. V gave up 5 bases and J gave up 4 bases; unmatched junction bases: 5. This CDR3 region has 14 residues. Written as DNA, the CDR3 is TGTGCCAGCAGCCCTCGGACAGGGTCAGATACGCAGTATTTT. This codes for CASSPRTGSDTQYF.

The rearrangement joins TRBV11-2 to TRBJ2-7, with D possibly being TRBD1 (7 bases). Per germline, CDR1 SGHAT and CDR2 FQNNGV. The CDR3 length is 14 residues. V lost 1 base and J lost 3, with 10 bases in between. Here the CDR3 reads CASSLGQGGYEQYF. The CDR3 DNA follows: TGTGCCAGCAGCTTAGGACAGGGAGGCTACGAGCAGTACTTC.

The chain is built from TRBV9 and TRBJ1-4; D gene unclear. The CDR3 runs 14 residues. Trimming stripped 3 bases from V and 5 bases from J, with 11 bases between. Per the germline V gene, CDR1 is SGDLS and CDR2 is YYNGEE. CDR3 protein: CASSETRGNEKLFF. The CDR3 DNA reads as TGTGCCAGCAGCGAGACGAGAGGGAATGAAAAACTGTTTTTT.

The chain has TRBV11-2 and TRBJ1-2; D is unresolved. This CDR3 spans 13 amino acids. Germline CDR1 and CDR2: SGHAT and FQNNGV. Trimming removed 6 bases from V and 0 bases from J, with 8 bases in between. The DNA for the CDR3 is TGTGCCAGCAGTCTGGCGGCTAACTATGGCTACACCTTC. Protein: CASSLAANYGYTF.

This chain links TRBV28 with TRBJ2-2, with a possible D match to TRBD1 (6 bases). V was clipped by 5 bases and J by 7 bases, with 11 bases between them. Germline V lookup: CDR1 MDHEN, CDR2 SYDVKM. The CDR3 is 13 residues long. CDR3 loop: CASSHRDGGELFF. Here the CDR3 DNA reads TGTGCCAGCAGTCACAGGGACGGCGGGGAGCTGTTTTTT.

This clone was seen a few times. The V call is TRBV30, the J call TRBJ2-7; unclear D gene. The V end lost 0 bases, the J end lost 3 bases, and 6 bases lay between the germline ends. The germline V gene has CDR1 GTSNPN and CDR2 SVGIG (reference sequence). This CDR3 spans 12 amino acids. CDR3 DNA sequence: TGTGCCTGGAGTGTCGGTGGCTACGAGCAGTACTTC. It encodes CAWSVGGYEQYF.

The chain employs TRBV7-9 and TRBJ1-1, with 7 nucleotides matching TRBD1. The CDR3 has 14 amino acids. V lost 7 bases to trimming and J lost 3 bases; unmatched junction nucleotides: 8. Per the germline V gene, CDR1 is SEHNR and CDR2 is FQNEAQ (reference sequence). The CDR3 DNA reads TGTGCCAGCAATGATTTAACAGGGGACACTGAAGCTTTCTTT. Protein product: CASNDLTGDTEAFF.

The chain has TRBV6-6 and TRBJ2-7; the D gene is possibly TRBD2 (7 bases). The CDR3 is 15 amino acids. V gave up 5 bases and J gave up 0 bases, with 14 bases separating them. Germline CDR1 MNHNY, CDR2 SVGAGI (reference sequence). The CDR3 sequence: CASSRIGGDSYEQYF. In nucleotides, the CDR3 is TGTGCCAGCAGTAGGATAGGGGGGGACTCCTACGAGCAGTACTTC.

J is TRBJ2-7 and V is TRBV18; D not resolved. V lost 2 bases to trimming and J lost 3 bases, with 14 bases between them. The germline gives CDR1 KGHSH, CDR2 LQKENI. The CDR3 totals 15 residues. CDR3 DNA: TGTGCCAGCTCACCATCCCTCGGCGGTCGCTACGAGCAGTACTTC. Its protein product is CASSPSLGGRYEQYF.

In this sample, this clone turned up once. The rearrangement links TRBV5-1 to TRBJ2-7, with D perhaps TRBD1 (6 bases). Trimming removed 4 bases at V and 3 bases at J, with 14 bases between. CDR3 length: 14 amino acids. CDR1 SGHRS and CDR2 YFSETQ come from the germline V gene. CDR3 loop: CASSNTGQGYEQYF. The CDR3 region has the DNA TGCGCCAGCAGCAACACAGGGCAGGGCTACGAGCAGTACTTC.

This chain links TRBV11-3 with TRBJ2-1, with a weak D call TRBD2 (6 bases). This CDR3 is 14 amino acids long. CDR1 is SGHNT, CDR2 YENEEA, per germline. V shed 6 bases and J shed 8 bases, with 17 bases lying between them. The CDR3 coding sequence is TGTGCCAGCAGTCAGACCGGGAGACGGGATGAGCAGTTCTTC. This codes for CASSQTGRRDEQFF.

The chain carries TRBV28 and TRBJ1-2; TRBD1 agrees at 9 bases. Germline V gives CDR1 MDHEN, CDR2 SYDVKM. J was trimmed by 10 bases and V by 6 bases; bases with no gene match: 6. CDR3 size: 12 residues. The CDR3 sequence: CASRGTGRVYTF. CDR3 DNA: TGTGCCAGCAGGGGGACAGGGAGGGTCTACACCTTC.

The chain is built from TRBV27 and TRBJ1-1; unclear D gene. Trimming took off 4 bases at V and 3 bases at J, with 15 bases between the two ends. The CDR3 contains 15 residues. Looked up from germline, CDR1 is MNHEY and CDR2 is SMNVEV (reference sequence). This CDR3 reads CASSYGVGRDTEAFF. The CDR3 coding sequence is TGTGCCAGCAGTTACGGCGTCGGGCGGGACACTGAAGCTTTCTTT.

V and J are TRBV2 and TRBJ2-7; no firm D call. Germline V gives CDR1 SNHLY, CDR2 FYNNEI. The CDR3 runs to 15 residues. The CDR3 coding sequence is TGTGCTCTTCAACCCCCGGAGAAGAGCTCCTACGAGCAGTACTTC. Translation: CALQPPEKSSYEQYF.